A selection of T cell receptor beta chains follows, all from one sample in a study of blood T cell repertoires in COVID-19. TCRdb's table, derived via immunoSEQ multiplex PCR, lists solely in-frame clones and lacks some. The table shows roughly 190,000 clones, with 70% to 85% occurring only once. The sequenced sample consisted of PBMCs or T cells enriched from blood (not recorded which). These receptor sequences come from a woman aged 25 to 45 who had recovered from COVID-19. Both conserved end residues are part of each CDR3. The D gene is left open where the match is weak. Clone size is shown for a subset of rows, as once, few, many or a class of expanded clone.

V gene	J gene	clone size	D gene	CDR3 protein	CDR3 DNA
TRBV20-1	TRBJ1-1	NA	NA	CSASGLINTEAFF	TGCAGTGCTAGTGGACTGATCAACACTGAAGCTTTCTTT
TRBV4-2	TRBJ2-7	once	NA	CASSQVNYEQYF	TGTGCCAGCAGCCAAGTCAACTACGAGCAGTACTTC
TRBV7-9	TRBJ2-3	NA	TRBD2	CASSFSGLAIGGTDTQYF	TGTGCCAGCAGCTTTTCCGGACTAGCGATTGGGGGCACAGATACGCAGTATTTT
TRBV19	TRBJ2-3	NA	TRBD2	CASSIRAGGIDTQYF	TGTGCCAGTAGTATCCGAGCGGGAGGCATAGATACGCAGTATTTT
TRBV5-1	TRBJ2-1	NA	TRBD2	CASSLVASGTSYNEQFF	TGCGCCAGCAGCTTGGTGGCTAGCGGGACCTCTTACAATGAGCAGTTCTTC
TRBV6-5	TRBJ1-1	NA	TRBD1	CASSFRGHGTEAFF	TGTGCCAGCAGTTTCAGGGGGCATGGGACTGAAGCTTTCTTT
TRBV7-9	TRBJ1-2	once	TRBD1	CASSPTGLYGYTF	TGTGCCAGCAGCCCGACAGGGCTCTATGGCTACACCTTC
TRBV27	TRBJ1-2	NA	NA	CASSLIPEANGYTF	TGTGCCAGCAGTTTAATCCCAGAGGCTAATGGCTACACCTTC
TRBV7-3	TRBJ2-7	NA	TRBD1	CASSPDRGSYEQYF	TGTGCCAGCAGCCCAGACAGGGGATCCTACGAGCAGTACTTC
TRBV7-9	TRBJ1-6	NA	NA	CASGGGTYNSPLHF	TGTGCCAGCGGGGGGGGGACATATAATTCACCCCTCCACTTT
TRBV30	TRBJ2-3	NA	TRBD2	CAWSVWSGGLTDTQYF	TGTGCCTGGAGTGTATGGTCGGGAGGCCTCACAGATACGCAGTATTTT
TRBV2	TRBJ1-5	NA	NA	CASSEAPVRGQPQHF	TGTGCCAGCAGTGAAGCGCCAGTCCGGGGGCAGCCCCAGCATTTT
TRBV5-1	TRBJ2-2	once	TRBD1	CASSLTGDHTGELFF	TGCGCCAGCAGCTTAACAGGGGACCACACCGGGGAGCTGTTTTTT
TRBV27	TRBJ2-5	NA	NA	CASSFQTQETQYF	TGTGCCAGCAGTTTCCAGACTCAAGAGACCCAGTACTTC
TRBV2	TRBJ1-1	NA	TRBD1	CASSAASTGSTEAFF	TGTGCCAGCAGTGCCGCCTCGACAGGGTCCACTGAAGCTTTCTTT
TRBV7-2	TRBJ2-1	NA	NA	CASTISPSLYNEQFF	TGTGCCAGCACTATAAGCCCTTCTCTTTACAATGAGCAGTTCTTC
TRBV4-2	TRBJ1-5	NA	TRBD1	CASSQETGAQPQHF	TGTGCCAGCAGCCAAGAGACAGGGGCTCAGCCCCAGCATTTT
TRBV4-1	TRBJ1-2	NA	TRBD1	CASSITGGAEGYTF	TGCGCCAGCAGCATAACAGGGGGCGCGGAAGGCTACACCTTC
TRBV3-1/TRBV3-2	TRBJ1-1	NA	TRBD1	CASSQGPYHRGTEAFF	TGTGCCAGCAGCCAAGGCCCGTATCACAGGGGAACTGAAGCTTTCTTT
TRBV5-1	TRBJ1-2	NA	TRBD1	CASRLQGAENGYTF	TGCGCCAGCAGGTTACAGGGGGCGGAGAATGGCTACACCTTC
TRBV5-6	TRBJ1-4	once	TRBD1	CASSSSGQGNEKLFF	TGTGCCAGCAGCTCATCGGGACAGGGGAATGAAAAACTGTTTTTT
TRBV20-1	TRBJ2-6	NA	NA	CSASFTVQGWGANVLTF	TGCAGTGCTAGTTTTACCGTACAGGGTTGGGGGGCCAACGTCCTGACTTTC
TRBV2	TRBJ2-5	NA	NA	CASSEGTHQETQYF	TGTGCCAGCAGTGAGGGCACACACCAAGAGACCCAGTACTTC
TRBV2	TRBJ2-3	few	TRBD2	CASPAGSGGTDTQYF	TGTGCCAGCCCAGCGGGTAGCGGGGGAACAGATACGCAGTATTTT
TRBV7-3	TRBJ2-1	NA	NA	CASTPGGIYNEQFF	TGTGCCAGCACCCCCGGGGGTATCTACAATGAGCAGTTCTTC
TRBV19	TRBJ2-5	NA	NA	CASSMKTTQETQYF	TGTGCCAGTAGTATGAAGACTACCCAAGAGACCCAGTACTTC
TRBV5-1	TRBJ2-3	NA	NA	CASSLVGGSADTQYF	TGCGCCAGCAGCTTGGTGGGGGGAAGCGCAGATACGCAGTATTTT
TRBV23-1	TRBJ2-7	NA	NA	CASSQSGGSTYEQYF	TGCGCCAGCAGTCAATCAGGCGGGTCGACTTACGAGCAGTACTTC
TRBV27	TRBJ2-3	once	NA	CASSQGTDTQYF	TGTGCCAGCAGCCAGGGAACAGATACGCAGTATTTT
TRBV7-9	TRBJ1-1	NA	NA	CASSPGTNTEAFF	TGTGCCAGCAGCCCCGGGACAAACACTGAAGCTTTCTTT
TRBV28	TRBJ2-1	once	TRBD1	CASTGTGSSSYNEQFF	TGTGCCAGCACCGGGACAGGTTCCAGCTCCTACAATGAGCAGTTCTTC
TRBV7-2	TRBJ2-2	once	TRBD2	CASSLRAGEGTGELFF	TGTGCCAGCAGCTTAAGAGCGGGGGAGGGTACCGGGGAGCTGTTTTTT
TRBV10-2	TRBJ1-3	NA	NA	CASSDPRGSGNTIYF	TGCGCCAGCAGTGACCCAAGGGGCTCTGGAAACACCATATATTTT
TRBV6-5	TRBJ1-1	NA	TRBD1	CAGGQEWNTEAFF	TGTGCCGGGGGACAGGAATGGAACACTGAAGCTTTCTTT
TRBV6-6	TRBJ2-7	NA	NA	CASKPAGNSYEQYF	TGTGCCAGCAAGCCCGCAGGCAACTCCTACGAGCAGTACTTC
TRBV6-5	TRBJ1-1	NA	NA	CASSRTEPMNTEAFF	TGTGCCAGCAGCCGCACGGAGCCCATGAACACTGAAGCTTTCTTT
TRBV6-4	TRBJ2-7	NA	TRBD1	CASTYRDRVRYEQYF	TGTGCCAGCACTTACCGGGACAGGGTGAGGTACGAGCAGTACTTC
TRBV28	TRBJ1-2	NA	TRBD1	CASSLTRAGTGILGGYTF	TGTGCCAGCAGTCTTACCCGAGCCGGGACAGGGATCTTGGGTGGCTACACCTTC
TRBV5-1	TRBJ2-5	NA	TRBD2	CASSLAWLAGEETQYF	TGCGCCAGCAGCTTGGCCTGGCTAGCGGGGGAAGAGACCCAGTACTTC
TRBV6-1	TRBJ1-2	NA	NA	CASSESVSRNYGYTF	TGTGCCAGCAGTGAATCGGTGAGCCGCAACTATGGCTACACCTTC
TRBV7-9	TRBJ1-3	NA	NA	CASSLFLGRALKRGNTIYF	TGTGCCAGCAGCCTCTTCCTTGGGCGGGCCTTAAAGCGGGGAAACACCATATATTTT
TRBV5-1	TRBJ1-3	NA	NA	CASRTDSSFSGNTIYF	TGCGCCAGCAGAACTGACAGCTCCTTCTCTGGAAACACCATATATTTT
TRBV27	TRBJ1-3	NA	NA	CASSPRGTLRNTIYF	TGTGCCAGCAGTCCCCGGGGGACCCTACGAAACACCATATATTTT
TRBV2	TRBJ2-3	NA	TRBD1	CASSARQGRTDTQYF	TGTGCCAGCAGCGCTCGACAGGGACGGACAGATACGCAGTATTTT
TRBV10-3	TRBJ1-4	once	NA	CAISVSATNEKLFF	TGTGCCATCAGTGTATCAGCAACTAATGAAAAACTGTTTTTT
TRBV7-6	TRBJ2-7	NA	NA	CASSLAEEAGPFYEQYF	TGTGCCAGCAGCTTAGCCGAAGAAGCGGGTCCCTTTTACGAGCAGTACTTC
TRBV5-1	TRBJ2-1	NA	TRBD2	CASSSLAGGIDEQFF	TGCGCCAGCAGCTCCCTGGCGGGGGGGATCGATGAGCAGTTCTTC